Below, one T cell receptor beta chain is given with its context. Germline V lookup: CDR1 SEHNR, CDR2 FQNEAQ (reference sequence). The CDR3 has 13 amino acids. Trimming shortened V by 5 bases and J by 2 bases, and 10 bases separated the two germline ends. The data are from a study of OX40 agonist ivuxolimab in advanced cancers. Profiled with immunoSEQ multiplex PCR; TCRdb holds only in-frame clones, not every one. The sample lists tens of thousands of clones; 83% were seen once. This specimen consisted of CD4+ or CD8+ T cells sorted from blood, obtained in a trial of the OX40 agonist ivuxolimab. The TCR was taken from an adult with an advanced solid tumor such as melanoma, head and neck, liver or kidney cancer. The V call is TRBV7-9, the J call TRBJ2-7; no firm D call. Here the CDR3 reads CASSGTPAYEQYF. Written as DNA, the CDR3 is TGTGCCAGCAGCGGTACACCCGCCTACGAGCAGTACTTC.